The rows below give T cell receptor beta chains drawn from one sample of a study of cytomegalovirus exposure and HLA in healthy donors. Assay used: immunoSEQ multiplex PCR; TCRdb lists only in-frame clones, some missing. The sample lists tens of thousands of clones; around three quarters were seen once. Sequencing was carried out using PBMCs. Receptors originate from a man aged 25-45 years in good health and CMV-seropositive. The CDR3 runs from the conserved cysteine through the conserved F or W. The D gene is left open where the match is weak. The size of a clone is reported for some rows only, either as once, few or many, or as a class for expanded clones.

d_gene,abundance,v_gene,len,j_gene,CDR3nt,CDR3aa
TRBD1,-,TRBV7-3,13,TRBJ2-7,TGTGCCAGCAGCCGGGACAGGGACTACGAGCAGTACTTC,CASSRDRDYEQYF
TRBD2,-,TRBV13,16,TRBJ2-3,TGTGCCAGCAGCCCAGGCCTAGCGGGGGCACGAGATACGCAGTATTTT,CASSPGLAGARDTQYF
TRBD1,few,TRBV10-2,16,TRBJ1-1,TGCGCCAGCAGTGAGTCGCACAGGGGGCGGGCCACTGAAGCTTTCTTT,CASSESHRGRATEAFF
-,-,TRBV4-1,13,TRBJ1-4,TGCGCCAGCAGCCAAGATCCAAATGAAAAACTGTTTTTT,CASSQDPNEKLFF
TRBD2,-,TRBV6-5,14,TRBJ2-2,TGTGCCAGCTATCGGGAGGGAGCTACCGGGGAGCTGTTTTTT,CASYREGATGELFF
-,-,TRBV30,13,TRBJ1-1,TGTGCCTGGGACGAGGGGGGGAGCACTGAAGCTTTCTTT,CAWDEGGSTEAFF
-,-,TRBV7-9,16,TRBJ1-1,TGTGCCAGCAGCTTCTTCTCAGGAGGGAGTCTTAGGGGAGCTTTCTTT,CASSFFSGGSLRGAFF
-,-,TRBV2,17,TRBJ1-4,TGTGCCAGCCAGAGAGGGGGAAGGGTGACGAGGGATGAAAAACTGTTTTTT,CASQRGGRVTRDEKLFF
TRBD2,-,TRBV27,15,TRBJ2-1,TGTGCCAGCAGCCTCCCGGGACTAGGATACAATGAGCAGTTCTTC,CASSLPGLGYNEQFF
TRBD1,few,TRBV7-9,15,TRBJ1-4,TGTGCCAGCAGCGGGAGGACAGGCCAAAATGAAAAACTGTTTTTT,CASSGRTGQNEKLFF
-,-,TRBV25-1,14,TRBJ2-2,TGTGCCAGTAGACCGCAGGGGAACACCGGGGAGCTGTTTTTT,CASRPQGNTGELFF
TRBD1,-,TRBV6-5,13,TRBJ1-2,TGTGCCAGCAGAGGGACAGAAAACTATGGCTACACCTTC,CASRGTENYGYTF
-,-,TRBV7-6,13,TRBJ1-1,TGTGCCAGCAGCCCATCAAAGGGGACTGAAGCTTTCTTT,CASSPSKGTEAFF
-,once,TRBV6-4,15,TRBJ2-1,TGTGCCAGCAGCCCTAGCTCAAGCTCCTACAATGAGCAGTTCTTC,CASSPSSSSYNEQFF
-,once,TRBV7-9,13,TRBJ2-7,TGTGCCAGCAGCTTAGCGTGGGCATACGAGCAGTACTTC,CASSLAWAYEQYF
TRBD2,-,TRBV27,14,TRBJ2-7,TGTGCCAGCAGACTCCGGGGGGGGGCGTACGAGCAGTACTTC,CASRLRGGAYEQYF
TRBD1,-,TRBV27,13,TRBJ1-2,TGTGCCAGCAGTCCTGACAGGGTGAATGGCTACACCTTC,CASSPDRVNGYTF
TRBD1,once,TRBV28,15,TRBJ1-6,TGTGCCAGCAGGTCAACCGGGACAGGGGCCGCCAGAGGGATATTT,CASRSTGTGAARGIF
-,-,TRBV5-4,13,TRBJ1-2,TGTGCCAGCAGGGCAGGGGCTCTCTATGGCTACACCTTC,CASRAGALYGYTF
-,-,TRBV9,15,TRBJ2-7,TGTGCCAGCAGCGCTTTAGCCGGGACTTCCTACGAGCAGTACTTC,CASSALAGTSYEQYF
-,-,TRBV5-1,16,TRBJ2-2,TGCGCCAGCAGCTTGCTCGCCAGCGAGAACACCGGGGAGCTGTTTTTT,CASSLLASENTGELFF
TRBD1,-,TRBV30,19,TRBJ1-1,TGTGCCTGGAGTGCACTCTACACCGGGACAGGGGGCTGGATGAATGAAGCTTTCTTT,CAWSALYTGTGGWMNEAFF
TRBD2,-,TRBV4-1,16,TRBJ2-7,TGCGCCAGCTGGTGTGGAGGGACTAGACTCTCCTACGAGCAGTACTTC,CASWCGGTRLSYEQYF
-,-,TRBV7-2,14,TRBJ2-7,TGTGCCAGCAGCCTGCGGGACCGCGGCTACGAGCAGTACTTC,CASSLRDRGYEQYF
-,-,TRBV28,14,TRBJ1-5,TGTGCCAGCAGTCATCTGGGGAGGGGACTGCCCCAGCATTTT,CASSHLGRGLPQHF
TRBD2,once,TRBV29-1,14,TRBJ2-7,TGCAGCGTTGTAAGGGGAGCGGGGGAATACGAGCAGTACTTC,CSVVRGAGEYEQYF
TRBD1,-,TRBV2,18,TRBJ2-6,TGTGCCAGCAGTGATCCGGGACAGCAGTACTCTGGGGCCAACGTCCTGACTTTC,CASSDPGQQYSGANVLTF
TRBD1,-,TRBV5-4,15,TRBJ1-1,TGTGCCAGCAGCCCGAGGAGGGGACAGGGGACTGAAGCTTTCTTT,CASSPRRGQGTEAFF
TRBD1,-,TRBV5-6,15,TRBJ1-4,TGTGCCAGCAGACGACAGGGGGCGACTAATGAAAAACTGTTTTTT,CASRRQGATNEKLFF
TRBD1,once,TRBV7-9,15,TRBJ2-2,TGTGCCAGCAGTTTAGGACAGGTGGACGGCGGGGAGCTGTTTTTT,CASSLGQVDGGELFF
-,medium-sized,TRBV9,14,TRBJ2-7,TGTGCCAGCAGCGTAGACCAGGGCACCTACGAGCAGTACTTC,CASSVDQGTYEQYF
TRBD1,-,TRBV30,16,TRBJ1-1,TGTGCCTGGAGTGGAGGACTCACAGGGGTGAACACTGAAGCTTTCTTT,CAWSGGLTGVNTEAFF
TRBD2,few,TRBV27,13,TRBJ2-3,TGTGCCAGCAAGCGGGGGTACACAGATACGCAGTATTTT,CASKRGYTDTQYF
TRBD1,-,TRBV5-1,15,TRBJ2-1,TGCGCCAGCAGCTTGGACAGGGGGTCTTACAATGAGCAGTTCTTC,CASSLDRGSYNEQFF
TRBD1,-,TRBV7-9,15,TRBJ1-4,TGTGCCAGCAGCTTAGCCGGGACAGCCTCTAAGAAACTGTTTTTT,CASSLAGTASKKLFF
TRBD1,-,TRBV19,15,TRBJ1-1,TGTGCCAGTAGTATAGACAGGGGGCCGAACACTGAAGCTTTCTTT,CASSIDRGPNTEAFF
TRBD2,-,TRBV10-3,19,TRBJ2-1,TGTGCCATCAGTGCCCCCGGGACTAGCGGGGGACCCTCCTACAATGAGCAGTTCTTC,CAISAPGTSGGPSYNEQFF
TRBD1,-,TRBV2,16,TRBJ1-6,TGTGCCAGCAGTGCCGAGGGGGCTAAAGGCAATTCACCCCTCCACTTT,CASSAEGAKGNSPLHF
TRBD1,-,TRBV2,16,TRBJ2-2,TGTGCCAGCAGAGCCCGGGGACAGTCCAACACCGGGGAGCTGTTTTTT,CASRARGQSNTGELFF
TRBD1,-,TRBV4-1,16,TRBJ2-7,TGCGCCAGCAGCCAGGGGGGACAGGGATACTCCTACGAGCAGTACTTC,CASSQGGQGYSYEQYF
-,-,TRBV5-4,15,TRBJ1-1,TGTGCCAGCAGCCCGGGGGGGGCGTATGACACTGAAGCTTTCTTT,CASSPGGAYDTEAFF
-,-,TRBV27,15,TRBJ2-1,TGTGCCAGCAGTTTGGCGGGGAATTCCTACAATGAGCAGTTCTTC,CASSLAGNSYNEQFF
-,-,TRBV20-1,11,TRBJ2-7,TGCAGTGCTAGACTAGACTACGAGCAGTACTTC,CSARLDYEQYF
-,few,TRBV23-1,14,TRBJ1-1,TGCGCCAGCAGTCATTGTGGGGCGAACACTGAAGCTTTCTTT,CASSHCGANTEAFF
-,once,TRBV2,15,TRBJ2-5,TGTGCCAGCAGTGAAGAGGCAGGGCACCAAGAGACCCAGTACTTC,CASSEEAGHQETQYF